These T cell receptor beta chains were read from a single sample in a study of regulatory T cells in long-lasting Graves disease. From the multiplex PCR reads, TCRdb called clonotypes with MiXCR, one entry per CDR3 protein. In the table there are a few hundred thousand distinct CDR3 sequences, around an eighth of which are singletons. The same data also contributed to another study, on T cells in Graves' hyperthyroidism and ophthalmopathy.

Sequenced material: peripheral blood mononuclear cells (PBMCs), taken at new diagnosis, from a patient treated with antithyroid drugs. The receptor set was obtained from a man aged 25 to 40 with Graves disease. Both conserved end residues are part of each CDR3. D genes are given only for firm matches. Clone size is shown for a subset of rows, as once, few, many or a class of expanded clone.

clone size	J gene	D gene	V gene	CDR3 protein	CDR3 DNA
many	TRBJ2-3	NA	TRBV5-1	CASSLTSRTDTQYF	TGCGCCAGCAGCTTGACTAGTCGCACAGATACGCAGTATTTT
many	TRBJ1-1	NA	TRBV12-3/TRBV12-4	CASSFDGSTEAFF	TGTGCCAGCAGTTTTGACGGCTCCACTGAAGCTTTCTTT
NA	TRBJ2-2	NA	TRBV15	CATSRDPGGELFF	TGTGCCACCAGCCGAGACCCGGGCGGGGAGCTGTTTTTT
many	TRBJ1-2	NA	TRBV11-2	CASSPRGGGAGTGGKHGYTF	TGTGCCAGCAGCCCAAGGGGGGGGGGCGCTGGTACGGGAGGGAAACATGGCTACACCTTC
few	TRBJ2-5	NA	TRBV27	CASPQGPHYETQYF	TGTGCCAGCCCACAGGGACCACACTATGAGACCCAGTACTTC
NA	TRBJ2-5	TRBD1	TRBV6-2/TRBV6-3	CASSENRGTLQETQYF	TGTGCCAGCAGCGAAAACAGGGGAACCCTCCAAGAGACCCAGTACTTC
NA	TRBJ1-6	NA	TRBV5-1	CASSPQQGSYSPLHF	TGCGCCAGCAGCCCTCAACAGGGTAGTTATTCACCCCTCCACTTT
NA	TRBJ2-1	TRBD2	TRBV29-1	CSVEGGLAGSKQFF	TGCAGCGTTGAAGGGGGGCTAGCGGGAAGTAAGCAGTTCTTC
NA	TRBJ1-5	NA	TRBV7-8	CASSLGAGVQPQHF	TGTGCCAGCAGCTTAGGAGCAGGGGTACAGCCCCAGCATTTT
few	TRBJ2-4	NA	TRBV7-9	CASSLGLSGTDIQYF	TGTGCCAGCAGCTTAGGGCTCTCAGGGACCGACATTCAGTACTTC
many	TRBJ1-2	NA	TRBV6-1	CASSQGLGYTF	TGTGCCAGCAGTCAAGGACTCGGCTACACCTTC
NA	TRBJ2-6	NA	TRBV12-3/TRBV12-4	CASSFLRLPGRPGANVLTF	TGTGCCAGCAGTTTCTTAAGACTACCAGGGAGACCTGGGGCCAACGTCCTGACTTTC
many	TRBJ2-1	NA	TRBV18	CASSPQQDAEEFF	TGTGCCAGCTCACCGCAGCAAGACGCTGAGGAGTTCTTC
many	TRBJ1-1	NA	TRBV4-1	CASSQEAGREAFF	TGCGCCAGCAGCCAAGAGGCGGGGAGGGAAGCTTTCTTT
many	TRBJ2-3	NA	TRBV5-1	CASSRDTSTDTQYF	TGCGCCAGCAGCCGGGACACTAGCACAGATACGCAGTATTTT
many	TRBJ2-2	TRBD2	TRBV7-9	CASSFTSGNTGELFF	TGTGCCAGCAGCTTTACTAGCGGGAACACCGGGGAGCTGTTTTTT
few	TRBJ1-4	NA	TRBV29-1	CSVAPPGTTNEKLFF	TGCAGCGTCGCCCCTCCAGGAACAACTAATGAAAAACTGTTTTTT
few	TRBJ2-3	TRBD2	TRBV4-2	CASSQKHSGKGGDTQYF	TGTGCCAGCAGCCAGAAGCATAGCGGGAAAGGGGGAGATACGCAGTATTTT
many	TRBJ1-4	NA	TRBV5-1	CASSLAGSRTNEKLFF	TGCGCCAGCAGCTTGGCAGGGTCCCGCACTAATGAAAAACTGTTTTTT
many	TRBJ2-1	TRBD2	TRBV24-1	CATSSVGGTSGRNEQFF	TGTGCCACCAGTTCAGTCGGTGGGACTAGCGGGAGGAATGAGCAGTTCTTC
many	TRBJ2-3	NA	TRBV20-1	CSARDILSTDTQYF	TGCAGTGCTAGAGATATCCTCAGCACAGATACGCAGTATTTT
many	TRBJ1-1	NA	TRBV6-1	CASSEGGALLEAFF	TGTGCCAGCAGTGAAGGCGGGGCCCTCCTTGAAGCTTTCTTT
many	TRBJ1-1	NA	TRBV10-3	CAIADSQNTEAFF	TGTGCCATCGCCGACAGCCAAAACACTGAAGCTTTCTTT
NA	TRBJ2-3	NA	TRBV19	CASSMSPFAGSSTDTQYF	TGTGCCAGTAGTATGTCTCCCTTTGCGGGGTCTAGCACAGATACGCAGTATTTT
NA	TRBJ2-3	TRBD2	TRBV10-3	CAISEKPPSAGAGDTQYF	TGTGCCATCAGTGAGAAGCCCCCCTCGGCGGGAGCAGGTGATACGCAGTATTTT
many	TRBJ1-1	NA	TRBV20-1	CSVLRGYTEAFF	TGCAGTGTCCTCAGGGGATACACTGAAGCTTTCTTT
many	TRBJ1-1	NA	TRBV29-1	CSVEGRQLYTEAFF	TGCAGCGTTGAGGGGAGGCAGCTTTACACTGAAGCTTTCTTT
many	TRBJ2-7	NA	TRBV9	CASSEASGLIYEQYF	TGTGCCAGCAGCGAGGCCTCGGGGTTGATCTACGAGCAGTACTTC
many	TRBJ1-2	TRBD1	TRBV11-2	CASSRQGAVSYTF	TGTGCCAGCAGCCGACAGGGGGCCGTGAGCTACACCTTC
many	TRBJ2-2	NA	TRBV12-3/TRBV12-4	CASSFGGRRYTGELFF	TGTGCCAGCAGTTTTGGGGGGAGGCGGTACACCGGGGAGCTGTTTTTT
many	TRBJ2-7	NA	TRBV5-1	CASTLFGSSYEQYF	TGCGCCAGCACCCTCTTCGGGAGCTCCTACGAGCAGTACTTC
many	TRBJ2-5	TRBD2	TRBV29-1	CSVPGLAVAVKTQYF	TGCAGCGTCCCCGGACTAGCGGTCGCGGTAAAGACCCAGTACTTC
NA	TRBJ1-1	NA	TRBV7-9	CASSFGGAGTEAFF	TGTGCCAGCAGCTTTGGGGGGGCGGGGACTGAAGCTTTCTTT
few	TRBJ2-3	NA	TRBV29-1	CSVARGDTDTQYF	TGCAGCGTCGCTAGGGGTGACACAGATACGCAGTATTTT
many	TRBJ2-3	NA	TRBV29-1	CSGVVRRTDTQYF	TGCTCGGGAGTAGTAAGAAGGACAGATACGCAGTATTTT
NA	TRBJ2-1	TRBD2	TRBV9	CASSVDGRSSYNEQFF	TGTGCCAGCAGCGTAGACGGGAGGAGCTCCTACAATGAGCAGTTCTTC
many	TRBJ2-7	NA	TRBV10-3	CAITSRDGGEQYF	TGTGCCATCACTTCCCGCGATGGCGGAGAGCAGTACTTC
many	TRBJ2-7	TRBD2	TRBV24-1	CATSDSTGTSWYEQYF	TGTGCCACCAGTGATTCAACCGGGACTAGCTGGTACGAGCAGTACTTC
few	TRBJ2-2	NA	TRBV6-2/TRBV6-3	CASTYRDTGELFF	TGTGCCAGCACCTACAGGGACACCGGGGAGCTGTTTTTT
NA	TRBJ2-5	NA	TRBV7-2	CASSSFQETQYF	TGTGCCAGCAGCTCATTCCAAGAGACCCAGTACTTC
NA	TRBJ2-7	TRBD1	TRBV6-2/TRBV6-3	CASSYPGDSSYEQYF	TGTGCCAGCAGTTACCCTGGGGACAGCTCCTACGAGCAGTACTTC
many	TRBJ1-2	NA	TRBV27	CASSSRAMSGYTF	TGTGCCAGCAGTTCCAGGGCTATGAGTGGCTACACCTTC
many	TRBJ2-3	TRBD2	TRBV28	CASSLSASGSYTDTQYF	TGTGCCAGCAGTTTATCGGCTAGCGGGTCATACACAGATACGCAGTATTTT
many	TRBJ1-5	NA	TRBV20-1	CSATVDRAGRQPQHF	TGCAGTGCGACCGTCGACCGGGCAGGGCGTCAGCCCCAGCATTTT
NA	TRBJ1-4	NA	TRBV25-1	CASSEGGRGEKLFF	TGTGCCAGCAGTGAGGGAGGGCGGGGGGAAAAACTGTTTTTT
few	TRBJ2-5	TRBD2	TRBV4-2	CASSTGSGRTMEETQYF	TGTGCCAGCAGCACCGGCAGCGGGAGAACGATGGAAGAGACCCAGTACTTC
NA	TRBJ1-6	NA	TRBV20-1	CSARVVGNSPLHF	TGCAGTGCTAGAGTAGTAGGGAATTCACCCCTCCACTTT
many	TRBJ2-1	NA	TRBV12-5	CASGLVGGGGQFF	TGTGCTAGTGGTTTGGTAGGTGGGGGTGGGCAGTTCTTC
many	TRBJ1-6	NA	TRBV12-3/TRBV12-4	CASSLNDVMSPLHF	TGTGCCAGCAGTTTGAACGACGTTATGTCACCCCTCCACTTT
many	TRBJ2-1	TRBD2	TRBV6-1	CASSDGRTFYNEQFF	TGTGCCAGCAGTGACGGGAGGACTTTTTACAATGAGCAGTTCTTC